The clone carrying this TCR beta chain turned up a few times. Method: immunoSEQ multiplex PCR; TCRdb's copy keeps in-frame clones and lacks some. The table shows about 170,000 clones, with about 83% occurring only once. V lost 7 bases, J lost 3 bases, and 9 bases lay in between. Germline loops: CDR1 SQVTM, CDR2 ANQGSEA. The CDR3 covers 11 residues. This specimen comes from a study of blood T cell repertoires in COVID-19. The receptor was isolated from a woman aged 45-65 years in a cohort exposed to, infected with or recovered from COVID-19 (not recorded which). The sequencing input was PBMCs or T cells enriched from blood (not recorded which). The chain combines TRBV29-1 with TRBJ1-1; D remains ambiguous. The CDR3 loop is CSAATDTEAFF. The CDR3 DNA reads TGCAGCGCCGCCACTGACACTGAAGCTTTCTTT.